This T cell receptor (beta chain) derives from a study of molecular identifiers for immune sequencing clone quantification. This clonotype has a count of ten or more. In TCRdb, the PCR reads were re-called with MiXCR into one record per CDR3 protein. This sample carries about 19,000 distinct CDR3 sequences, roughly 22% of them seen once, and the ten largest clones take around 6.4%. Germline CDR1 LGHNA, CDR2 YSLEER. CDR3 size: 16 residues. V gave up 0 bases and J gave up 7 bases, with 13 bases separating them. The genes are TRBV4-3 and TRBJ1-6; D not resolved. This receptor was taken from a human donor in good health. Some libraries in this study had Jurkat cell RNA spiked in. The sequenced sample consisted of naive CD8+ T cells from blood, with Jurkat cell RNA spiked in. Indicated subset: FACS-sorted CD8+CD4-CCR7+CD45RA+ naive T cells. The CDR3 spells CASSQENGSPNSPLHF. The CDR3, as DNA: TGCGCCAGCAGCCAAGAGAACGGCAGCCCGAATTCACCCCTCCACTTT.